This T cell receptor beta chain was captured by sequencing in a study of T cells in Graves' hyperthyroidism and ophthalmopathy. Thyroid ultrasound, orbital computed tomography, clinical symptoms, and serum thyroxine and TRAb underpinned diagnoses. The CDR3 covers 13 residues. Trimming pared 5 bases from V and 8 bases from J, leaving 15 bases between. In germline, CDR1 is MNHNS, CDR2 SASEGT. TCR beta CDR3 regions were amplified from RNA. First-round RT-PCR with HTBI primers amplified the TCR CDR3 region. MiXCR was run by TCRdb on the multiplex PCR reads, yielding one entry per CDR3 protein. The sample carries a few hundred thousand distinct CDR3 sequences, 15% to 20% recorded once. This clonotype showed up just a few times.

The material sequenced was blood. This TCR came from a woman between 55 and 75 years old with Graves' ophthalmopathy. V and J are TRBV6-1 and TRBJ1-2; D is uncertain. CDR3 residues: CASSSTPLGGYTF. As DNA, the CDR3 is TGTGCCAGCAGTTCCACCCCCTTGGGGGGCTACACCTTC.